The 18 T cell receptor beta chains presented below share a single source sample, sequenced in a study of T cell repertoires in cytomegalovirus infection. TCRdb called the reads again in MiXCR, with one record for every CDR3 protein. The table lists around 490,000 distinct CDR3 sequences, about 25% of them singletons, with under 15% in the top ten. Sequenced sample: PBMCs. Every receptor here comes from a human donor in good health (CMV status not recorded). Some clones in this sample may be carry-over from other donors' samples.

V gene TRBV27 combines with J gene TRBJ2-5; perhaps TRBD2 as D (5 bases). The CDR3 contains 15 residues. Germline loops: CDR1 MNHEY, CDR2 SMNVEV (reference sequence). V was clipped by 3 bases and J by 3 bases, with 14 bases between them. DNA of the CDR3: TGTGCCAGCAGTTTCCCCCAGCGGAGTAAAGAGACCCAGTACTTC. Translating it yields CASSFPQRSKETQYF.

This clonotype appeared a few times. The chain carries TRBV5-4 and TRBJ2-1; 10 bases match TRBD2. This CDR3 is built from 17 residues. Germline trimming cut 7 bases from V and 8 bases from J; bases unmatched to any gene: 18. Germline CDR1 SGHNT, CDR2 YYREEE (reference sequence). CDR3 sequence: CASHYLTSGLVSDEQFF. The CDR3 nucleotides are TGTGCCAGCCATTACCTGACTAGCGGGCTTGTCTCGGATGAGCAGTTCTTC.

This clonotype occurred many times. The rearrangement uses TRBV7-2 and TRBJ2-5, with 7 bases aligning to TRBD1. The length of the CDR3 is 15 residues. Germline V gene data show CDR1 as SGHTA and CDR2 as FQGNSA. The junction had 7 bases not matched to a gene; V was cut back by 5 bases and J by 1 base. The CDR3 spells CASSDRVWGQETQYF. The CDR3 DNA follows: TGTGCCAGCAGCGACAGGGTTTGGGGCCAAGAGACCCAGTACTTC. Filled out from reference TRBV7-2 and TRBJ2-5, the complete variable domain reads GAGVSQSPSNKVTEKGKDVELRCDPISGHTALYWYRQSLGQGLEFLIYFQGNSAPDKSGLPSDRFSAERTGGSVSTLTIQRTQQEDSAVYLCASSDRVWGQETQYFGPGTRLLVL.

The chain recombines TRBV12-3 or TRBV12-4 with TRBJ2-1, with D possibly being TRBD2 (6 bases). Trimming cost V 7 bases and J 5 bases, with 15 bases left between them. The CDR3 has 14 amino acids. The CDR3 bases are TGTGCCAGCAAGCGAGGGACGGGGGACAATGAGCAGTTCTTC. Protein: CASKRGTGDNEQFF.

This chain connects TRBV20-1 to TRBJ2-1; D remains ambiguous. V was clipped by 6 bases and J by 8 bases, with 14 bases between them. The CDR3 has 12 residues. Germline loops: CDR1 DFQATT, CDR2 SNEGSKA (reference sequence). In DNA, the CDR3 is TGCAGTGCCCTTGGCAGACGGTATGAGCAGTTCTTC. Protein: CSALGRRYEQFF.

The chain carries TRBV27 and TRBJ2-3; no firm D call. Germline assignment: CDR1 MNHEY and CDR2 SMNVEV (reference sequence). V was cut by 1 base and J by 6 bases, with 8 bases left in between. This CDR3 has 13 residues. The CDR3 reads CASSLLYRDTQYF. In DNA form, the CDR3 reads TGTGCCAGCAGTTTATTATACCGTGATACGCAGTATTTT.

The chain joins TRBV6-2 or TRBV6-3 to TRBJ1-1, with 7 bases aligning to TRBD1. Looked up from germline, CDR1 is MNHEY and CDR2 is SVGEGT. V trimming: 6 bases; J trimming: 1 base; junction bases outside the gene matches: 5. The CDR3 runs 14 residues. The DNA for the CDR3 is TGTGCCAGCAGCCGGGACAGCAAGAACACTGAAGCTTTCTTT. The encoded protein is CASSRDSKNTEAFF.

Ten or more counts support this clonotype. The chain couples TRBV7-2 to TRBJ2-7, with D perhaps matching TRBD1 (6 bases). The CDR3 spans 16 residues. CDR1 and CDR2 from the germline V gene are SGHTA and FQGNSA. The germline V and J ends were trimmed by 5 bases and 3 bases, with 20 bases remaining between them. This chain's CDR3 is CASSAGSQGRVYEQYF. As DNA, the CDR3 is TGTGCCAGCAGCGCCGGTTCTCAGGGGAGAGTCTACGAGCAGTACTTC.

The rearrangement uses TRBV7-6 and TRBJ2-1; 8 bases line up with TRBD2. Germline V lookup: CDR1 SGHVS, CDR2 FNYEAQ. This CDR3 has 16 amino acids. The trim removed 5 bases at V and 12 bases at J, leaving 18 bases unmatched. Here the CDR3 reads CASSPLTAGVQEGQFF. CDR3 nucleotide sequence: TGTGCCAGCAGCCCCCTTACAGCGGGAGTTCAAGAGGGGCAGTTCTTC.

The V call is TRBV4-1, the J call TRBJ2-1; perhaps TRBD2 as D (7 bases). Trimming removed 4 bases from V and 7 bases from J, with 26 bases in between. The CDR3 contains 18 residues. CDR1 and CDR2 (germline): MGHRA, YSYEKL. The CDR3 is CASSRSPEGGGPGNEQFF. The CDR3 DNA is TGCGCCAGCAGCCGATCTCCGGAGGGGGGAGGGCCGGGTAATGAGCAGTTCTTC.

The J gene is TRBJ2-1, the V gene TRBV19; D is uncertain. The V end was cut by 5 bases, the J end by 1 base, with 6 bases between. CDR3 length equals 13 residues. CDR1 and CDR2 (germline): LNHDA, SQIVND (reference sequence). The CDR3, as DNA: TGTGCCAGTAGTTTCCCTTCCTACAATGAGCAGTTCTTC. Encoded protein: CASSFPSYNEQFF.

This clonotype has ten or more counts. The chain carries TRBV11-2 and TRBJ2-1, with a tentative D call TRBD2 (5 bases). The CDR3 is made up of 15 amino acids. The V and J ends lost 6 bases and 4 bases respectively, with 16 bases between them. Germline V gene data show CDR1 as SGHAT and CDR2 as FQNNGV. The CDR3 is CASSLDYSTYNEQFF. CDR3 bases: TGTGCCAGCAGTCTCGACTACTCTACGTACAATGAGCAGTTCTTC.

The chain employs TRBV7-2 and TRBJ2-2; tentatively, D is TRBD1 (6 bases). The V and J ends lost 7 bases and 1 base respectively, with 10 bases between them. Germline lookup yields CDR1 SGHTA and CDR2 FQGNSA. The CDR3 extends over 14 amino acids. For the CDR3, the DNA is TGTGCCAGCACTCCACAGGGGAACACCGGGGAGCTGTTTTTT. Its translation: CASTPQGNTGELFF.

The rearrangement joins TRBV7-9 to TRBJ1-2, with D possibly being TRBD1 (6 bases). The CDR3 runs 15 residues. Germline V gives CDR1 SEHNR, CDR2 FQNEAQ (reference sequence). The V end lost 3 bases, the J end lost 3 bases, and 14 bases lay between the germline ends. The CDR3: CASSFLGARDYGYTF. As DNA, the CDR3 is TGTGCCAGCAGCTTCTTGGGGGCGCGAGACTATGGCTACACCTTC.

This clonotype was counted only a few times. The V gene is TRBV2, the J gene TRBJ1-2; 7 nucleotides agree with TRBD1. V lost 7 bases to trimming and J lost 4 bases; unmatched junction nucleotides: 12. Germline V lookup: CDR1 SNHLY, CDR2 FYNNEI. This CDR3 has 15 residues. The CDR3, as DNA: TGTGCCAGCACGAGGGGGGGACAGACCTCCTATGGCTACACCTTC. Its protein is CASTRGGQTSYGYTF. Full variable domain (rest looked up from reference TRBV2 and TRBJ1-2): EPEVTQTPSHQVTQMGQEVILRCVPISNHLYFYWYRQILGQKVEFLVSFYNNEISEKSEIFDDQFSVERPDGSNFTLKIRSTKLEDSAMYFCASTRGGQTSYGYTFGSGTRLTVV.

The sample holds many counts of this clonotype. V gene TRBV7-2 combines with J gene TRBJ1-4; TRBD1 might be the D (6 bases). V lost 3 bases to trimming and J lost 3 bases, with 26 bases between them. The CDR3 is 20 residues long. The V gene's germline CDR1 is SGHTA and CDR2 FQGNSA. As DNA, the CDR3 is TGTGCCAGCAGCTTGGGACCAGAACAGGGTACTAGATTTGCTAATGAAAAACTGTTTTTT. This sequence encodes CASSLGPEQGTRFANEKLFF. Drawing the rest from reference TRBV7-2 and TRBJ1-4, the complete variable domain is GAGVSQSPSNKVTEKGKDVELRCDPISGHTALYWYRQSLGQGLEFLIYFQGNSAPDKSGLPSDRFSAERTGGSVSTLTIQRTQQEDSAVYLCASSLGPEQGTRFANEKLFFGSGTQLSVL.

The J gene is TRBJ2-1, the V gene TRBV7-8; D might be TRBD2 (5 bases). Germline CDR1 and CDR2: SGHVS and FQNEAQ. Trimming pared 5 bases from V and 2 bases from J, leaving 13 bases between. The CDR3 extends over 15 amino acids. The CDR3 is CASSAERITYNEQFF. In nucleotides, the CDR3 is TGTGCCAGCAGCGCGGAGCGGATAACCTACAATGAGCAGTTCTTC.

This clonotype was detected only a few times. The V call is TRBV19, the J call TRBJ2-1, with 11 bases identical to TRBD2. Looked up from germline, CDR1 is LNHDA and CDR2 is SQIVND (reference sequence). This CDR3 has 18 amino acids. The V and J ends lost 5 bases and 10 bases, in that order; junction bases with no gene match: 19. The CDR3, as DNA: TGTGCCAGTAGTTCCCAAACCCCACTAGCGGGAGTGTTGAAGGAGCAGTTCTTC. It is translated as CASSSQTPLAGVLKEQFF.